One and the same sample provided the 8 T cell receptor beta chains below, sequenced in a study of siplizumab effects on memory and regulatory T cells. Repertoires were generated with immunoSEQ multiplex PCR, while TCRdb's copy carries only in-frame clones and drops some. This sample has approximately 100,000 clones, with 92% found just once. Specimen: Tregs sorted from blood. The receptors here all came from a human donor in good health.

The chain uses TRBV6-5 and TRBJ2-1; 7 bases match TRBD1. The CDR3 is made up of 13 amino acids. J lost 11 bases, V lost 2 bases, and 6 bases had no gene match. The germline gives CDR1 MNHEY, CDR2 SVGAGI. CDR3: CASSYSRQGQQFF. CDR3 in DNA: TGTGCCAGCAGTTACAGTAGACAGGGACAGCAGTTCTTC.

The gene calls are TRBV9 and TRBJ2-3, with TRBD2 matching 12 bases. Unmatched junction bases numbered 9, after V lost 4 bases and J lost 6 bases. The CDR3 length is 16 residues. From germline, CDR1 is SGDLS and CDR2 YYNGEE. CDR3 nucleotide sequence: TGTGCCAGCAGCACCGGTACTAGCGGGAGGTGGGATACGCAGTATTTT. Protein sequence: CASSTGTSGRWDTQYF.

This clone was picked up one time. The chain uses TRBV2 and TRBJ2-7; D is perhaps TRBD1 or TRBD2 (5 bases each). Trimming removed 5 bases from V and 6 bases from J, with 26 bases in between. Germline loops: CDR1 SNHLY, CDR2 FYNNEI. The CDR3 is 17 residues long. The CDR3 sequence is CASSKLAGTEIFSEQYF. In DNA form, the CDR3 reads TGTGCCAGCAGTAAGTTAGCCGGGACCGAGATATTCTCCGAGCAGTACTTC.

For the CDR3, the DNA is TGCGCCAGCAGCGAGACTAGCGGGATTGTGGCCGGGGAGCTGTTTTTT. This encodes CASSETSGIVAGELFF. The rearrangement uses TRBV10-1 and TRBJ2-2, with 11 nucleotides matching TRBD2. The CDR3 length is 16 residues. Germline trimming cut 6 bases from V and 6 bases from J; bases unmatched to any gene: 9. The germline V gene encodes CDR1 WNHNN and CDR2 SYGVQD (reference sequence).

The chain combines TRBV5-1 with TRBJ1-1; no clear D. This CDR3 is 14 amino acids long. The germline gives CDR1 SGHRS, CDR2 YFSETQ. Trimming cost V 5 bases and J 2 bases, with 13 bases left between them. CDR3 in DNA: TGCGCCAGCAGTCCCCAAATAGGTAACACTGAAGCTTTCTTT. This codes for CASSPQIGNTEAFF.

The J gene is TRBJ2-1, the V gene TRBV9; 16 nucleotides line up with TRBD2. This CDR3 has 22 amino acids. Germline assignment: CDR1 SGDLS and CDR2 YYNGEE. V dropped 4 bases and J dropped 1; count of bases not matched to a gene: 17. CDR3 sequence reads: CASSPHIPGLAGGPTSYNEQFF. The CDR3 nucleotides are TGTGCCAGCAGCCCACATATTCCGGGACTAGCGGGAGGGCCTACGTCCTACAATGAGCAGTTCTTC.

This rearrangement joins TRBV4-1 to TRBJ2-7; TRBD1 agrees at 10 bases. The germline V gene encodes CDR1 MGHRA and CDR2 YSYEKL. J was trimmed by 3 bases and V by 8 bases; bases with no gene match: 7. This CDR3 is 14 amino acids long. This CDR3 reads CASGWDRGVYEQYF. The CDR3 DNA reads as TGCGCCAGCGGATGGGACAGGGGTGTCTACGAGCAGTACTTC.

This clone was found once. CDR3 in DNA: TGTGCCAGCAGTACGGGGACTAGCAGACGCACAGATACGCAGTATTTT. This codes for CASSTGTSRRTDTQYF. The chain has TRBV27 and TRBJ2-3; 9 positions agree with TRBD2. This CDR3 comprises 16 residues. Germline trimming cut 5 bases from V and 1 base from J; bases unmatched to any gene: 7. Germline CDR1 reads MNHEY; CDR2 reads SMNVEV (reference sequence).